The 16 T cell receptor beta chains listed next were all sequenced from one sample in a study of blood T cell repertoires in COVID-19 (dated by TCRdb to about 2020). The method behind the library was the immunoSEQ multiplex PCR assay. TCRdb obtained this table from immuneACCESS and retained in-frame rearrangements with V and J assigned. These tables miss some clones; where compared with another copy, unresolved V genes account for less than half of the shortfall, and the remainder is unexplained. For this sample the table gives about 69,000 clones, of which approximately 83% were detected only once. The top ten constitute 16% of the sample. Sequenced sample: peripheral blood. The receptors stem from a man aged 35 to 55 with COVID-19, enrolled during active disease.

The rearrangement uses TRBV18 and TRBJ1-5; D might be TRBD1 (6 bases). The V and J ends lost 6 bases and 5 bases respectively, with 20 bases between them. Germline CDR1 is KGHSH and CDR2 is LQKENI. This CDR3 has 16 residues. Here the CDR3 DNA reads TGTGCCAGCTCCCAAGGGGGGGGCGGGGAGTATCAGCCCCAGCATTTT. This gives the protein CASSQGGGGEYQPQHF.

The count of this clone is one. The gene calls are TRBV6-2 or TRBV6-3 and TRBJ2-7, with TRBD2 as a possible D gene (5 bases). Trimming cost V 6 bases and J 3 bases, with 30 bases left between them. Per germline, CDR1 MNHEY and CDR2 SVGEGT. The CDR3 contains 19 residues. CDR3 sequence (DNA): TGTGCCAGCAGCGGCGAAGGGAGAAAGGTGTCACTGGGTCTCTACGAGCAGTACTTC. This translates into CASSGEGRKVSLGLYEQYF.

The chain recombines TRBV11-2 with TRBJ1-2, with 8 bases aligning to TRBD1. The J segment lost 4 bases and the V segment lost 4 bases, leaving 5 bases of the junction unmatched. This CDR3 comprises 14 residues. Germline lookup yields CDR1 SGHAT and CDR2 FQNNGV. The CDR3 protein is CASSYQGAGYGYTF. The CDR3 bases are TGTGCCAGCAGCTATCAGGGGGCAGGCTATGGCTACACCTTC.

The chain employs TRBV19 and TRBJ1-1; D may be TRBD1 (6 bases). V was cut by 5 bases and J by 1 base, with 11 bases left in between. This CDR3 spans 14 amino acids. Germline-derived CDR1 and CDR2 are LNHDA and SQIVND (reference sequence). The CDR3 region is CASSSQGGNTEAFF. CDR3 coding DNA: TGTGCCAGTAGTTCCCAAGGGGGGAACACTGAAGCTTTCTTT.

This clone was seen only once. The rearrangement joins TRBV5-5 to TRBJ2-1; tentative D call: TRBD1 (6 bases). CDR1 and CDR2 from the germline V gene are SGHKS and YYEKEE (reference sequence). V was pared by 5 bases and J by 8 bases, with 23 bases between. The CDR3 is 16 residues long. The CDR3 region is CASSALRDTGQDEQFF. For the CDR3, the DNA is TGTGCCAGCAGTGCTCTCCGGGACACAGGTCAGGATGAGCAGTTCTTC.

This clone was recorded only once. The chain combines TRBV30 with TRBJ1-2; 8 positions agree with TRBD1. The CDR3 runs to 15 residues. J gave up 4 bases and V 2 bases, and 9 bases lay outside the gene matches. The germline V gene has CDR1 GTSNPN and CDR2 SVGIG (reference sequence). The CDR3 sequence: CAWSNPGQGAYGYTF. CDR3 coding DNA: TGTGCCTGGAGTAACCCGGGGCAGGGGGCCTATGGCTACACCTTC.

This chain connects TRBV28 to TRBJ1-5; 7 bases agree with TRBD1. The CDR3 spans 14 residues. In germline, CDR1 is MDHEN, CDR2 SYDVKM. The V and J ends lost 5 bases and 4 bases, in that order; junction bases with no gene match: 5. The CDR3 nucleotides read TGTGCCAGCAGTCTCGGGACAGAGAATCAGCCCCAGCATTTT. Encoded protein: CASSLGTENQPQHF.

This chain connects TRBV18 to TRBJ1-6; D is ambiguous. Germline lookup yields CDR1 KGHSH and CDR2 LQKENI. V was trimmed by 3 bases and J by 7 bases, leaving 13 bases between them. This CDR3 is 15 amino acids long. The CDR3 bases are TGTGCCAGCTCACCTACCGACACTGGAAATTCACCCCTCCACTTT. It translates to CASSPTDTGNSPLHF. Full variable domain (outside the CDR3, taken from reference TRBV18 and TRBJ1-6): NAGVMQNPRHLVRRRGQEARLRCSPMKGHSHVYWYRQLPEEGLKFMVYLQKENIIDESGMPKERFSAEFPKEGPSILRIQQVVRGDSAAYFCASSPTDTGNSPLHFGNGTRLTVT.

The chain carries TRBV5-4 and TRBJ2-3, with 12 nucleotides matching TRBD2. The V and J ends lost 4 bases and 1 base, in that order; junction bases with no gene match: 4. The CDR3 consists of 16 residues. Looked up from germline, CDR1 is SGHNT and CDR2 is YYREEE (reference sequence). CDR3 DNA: TGTGCCAGCAGCCCTAGCGGGGGGGCCGGCACAGATACGCAGTATTTT. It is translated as CASSPSGGAGTDTQYF. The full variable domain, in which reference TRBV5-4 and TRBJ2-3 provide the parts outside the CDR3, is ETGVTQSPTHLIKTRGQQVTLRCSSQSGHNTVSWYQQALGQGPQFIFQYYREEENGRGNFPPRFSGLQFPNYSSELNVNALELDDSALYLCASSPSGGAGTDTQYFGPGTRLTVL.

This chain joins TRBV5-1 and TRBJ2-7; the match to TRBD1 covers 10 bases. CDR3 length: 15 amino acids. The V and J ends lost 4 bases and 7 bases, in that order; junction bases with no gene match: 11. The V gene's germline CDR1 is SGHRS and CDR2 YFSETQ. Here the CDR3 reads CASSQPWDRGGEQYF. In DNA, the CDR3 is TGCGCCAGCAGCCAACCGTGGGACAGGGGCGGAGAGCAGTACTTC.

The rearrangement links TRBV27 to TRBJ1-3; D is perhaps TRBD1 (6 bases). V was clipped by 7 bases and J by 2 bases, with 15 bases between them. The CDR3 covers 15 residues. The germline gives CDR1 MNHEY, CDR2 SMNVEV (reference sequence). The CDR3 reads CASTQTGLTGNTIYF. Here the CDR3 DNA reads TGTGCCAGCACCCAGACAGGCCTGACTGGAAACACCATATATTTT.

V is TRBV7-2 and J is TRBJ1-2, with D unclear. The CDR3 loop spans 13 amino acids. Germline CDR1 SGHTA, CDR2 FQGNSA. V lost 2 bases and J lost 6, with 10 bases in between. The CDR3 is CASSLSGGDGYTF. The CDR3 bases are TGTGCCAGCAGCTTATCCGGCGGCGATGGCTACACCTTC.

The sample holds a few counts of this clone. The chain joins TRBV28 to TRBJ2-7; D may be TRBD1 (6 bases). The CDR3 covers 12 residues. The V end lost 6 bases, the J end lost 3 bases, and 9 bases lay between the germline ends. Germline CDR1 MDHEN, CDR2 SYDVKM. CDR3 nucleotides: TGTGCCAGCAGCCGGACAGACTACGAGCAGTACTTC. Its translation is CASSRTDYEQYF.

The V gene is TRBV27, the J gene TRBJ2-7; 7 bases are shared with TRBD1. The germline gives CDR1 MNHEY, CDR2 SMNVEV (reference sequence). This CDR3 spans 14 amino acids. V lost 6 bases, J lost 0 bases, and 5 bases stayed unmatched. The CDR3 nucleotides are TGTGCCAGCAGGATAGGGGGCGGCTCCTACGAGCAGTACTTC. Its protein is CASRIGGGSYEQYF.

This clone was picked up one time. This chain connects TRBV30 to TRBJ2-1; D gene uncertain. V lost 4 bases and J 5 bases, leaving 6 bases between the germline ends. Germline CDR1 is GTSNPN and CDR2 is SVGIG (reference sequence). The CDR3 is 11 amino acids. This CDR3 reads CAWNINNEQFF. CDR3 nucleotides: TGTGCCTGGAACATAAACAATGAGCAGTTCTTC. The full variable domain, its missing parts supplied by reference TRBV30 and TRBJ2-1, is SQTIHQWPATLVQPVGSPLSLECTVEGTSNPNLYWYRQAAGRGLQLLFYSVGIGQISSEVPQNLSASRPQDRQFILSSKKLLLSDSGFYLCAWNINNEQFFGPGTRLTVL.

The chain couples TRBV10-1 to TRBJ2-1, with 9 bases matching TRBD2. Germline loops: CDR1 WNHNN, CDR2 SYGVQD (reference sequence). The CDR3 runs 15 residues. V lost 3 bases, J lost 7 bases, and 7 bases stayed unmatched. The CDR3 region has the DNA TGCGCCAGCAGTGATTCTGCGGGGGGGATGAATGAGCAGTTCTTC. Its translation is CASSDSAGGMNEQFF.